The count of the clone carrying this TCR beta chain is one. Its specificity is unknown. The data stem from a study of T cells after yellow fever vaccination. TCRdb re-analysed the 5' RACE reads in MiXCR, keeping a single row per CDR3 protein. Here the sample spans hundreds of thousands of distinct CDR3 sequences, about 13% being singletons. The germline V gene has CDR1 SQVTM and CDR2 ANQGSEA. J was trimmed by 1 base and V by 6 bases; bases with no gene match: 2. The CDR3 length is 13 residues. Study conclusions and caveats: The secondary response was weaker, and its peak arrived faster, on day 5 versus 15.

J is TRBJ2-4 and V is TRBV29-1; the match to TRBD1 covers 8 bases. The sample in question was PBMCs, obtained on the day of the yellow fever booster vaccination. This receptor was taken from a man aged 25 to 45 who received the YFV17D yellow fever vaccine. DNA for the CDR3: TGCAGCGTCTGGACAGGGGCCAAAAACATTCAGTACTTC. Its translation: CSVWTGAKNIQYF.